The T cell receptor beta chain under discussion was sequenced for a study of shared clonotypes between healthy human individuals. Germline assignment: CDR1 MDHEN and CDR2 SYDVKM. Losses at the gene ends were 0 bases for V and 2 bases for J; bases not matched to a gene: 2. The CDR3 totals 16 residues. Under the authors' procedure: In the immunoSEQ data, sequences were junction-only and lacked quality scores, so filtering differed. Libraries were prepared by immunoSEQ multiplex PCR; TCRdb keeps only in-frame clonotypes and omits some of them. V, J and clone size derive from that table, while D and trimming were established from the DNA sequence. Of 2 million to 2.5 million clones listed, more than 80% were seen once; the top ten hold 0.35% to 0.45%.

This TCR derives from a man aged 18 to 30 in good health. Some clones in this sample may be carry-over from other donors' samples. The genes are TRBV28 and TRBJ2-1; 9 bases agree with TRBD2. Specimen: naive CD4+ T cells from PBMCs. Indicated subset: CD45RA+ positively selected. The CDR3 loop is CASSLWGGRAYNEQFF. CDR3 DNA sequence: TGTGCCAGCAGTTTATGGGGCGGGAGGGCCTACAATGAGCAGTTCTTC.